The rows below give T cell receptor beta chains drawn from one sample of a study of T-cell memory formation after mild COVID-19. TCRdb independently ran MiXCR on the 5' RACE reads; one entry per CDR3 protein. Of under 250,000 distinct CDR3 sequences listed, more than 25% were seen once; the top ten hold over 9.5%. The source material was PBMCs or a T cell subset sorted from them (not recorded which). These receptors came from an adult woman who had mild COVID-19 (a few samples of this study predate the infection). Cell type and time point are not known. The CDR3 runs from the conserved cysteine through the conserved F or W. Each record gives: D gene, clone size, V gene, J gene, CDR3 protein, CDR3 DNA. A D gene is named only where the DNA matches it firmly. Size is stated for part of the rows, as once, few or many counts, or as a class when the clone is expanded.

NA	NA	TRBV7-9	TRBJ2-6	CASSPRGRGANVLTF	TGTGCCAGCAGCCCGAGGGGACGTGGGGCCAACGTCCTGACTTTC
NA	NA	TRBV12-3/TRBV12-4	TRBJ2-3	CASSLSSRTDTQYF	TGTGCCAGCAGTCTAAGTTCTCGCACAGATACGCAGTATTTT
TRBD2	NA	TRBV2	TRBJ2-2	CASSESLAGQHGELFF	TGTGCCAGCAGTGAAAGCCTAGCGGGGCAGCACGGGGAGCTGTTTTTT
NA	NA	TRBV6-5	TRBJ1-2	CASSYRVANYGYTF	TGTGCCAGCAGTTACAGGGTCGCTAACTATGGCTACACCTTC
TRBD2	NA	TRBV19	TRBJ2-7	CASSIRASGTYEQYF	TGTGCCAGTAGTATCAGGGCTAGCGGAACCTACGAGCAGTACTTC
NA	NA	TRBV21-1	TRBJ2-7	CASSKELGRSHEQYF	TGTGCCAGCAGCAAAGAACTTGGCAGGTCCCACGAGCAGTACTTC
TRBD1	NA	TRBV7-9	TRBJ2-5	CASGMPGDRGQETQYF	TGTGCCAGCGGGATGCCTGGGGACAGGGGACAAGAGACCCAGTACTTC
NA	many	TRBV10-3	TRBJ2-3	CAIREAANADTQYF	TGTGCCATCAGGGAAGCGGCAAATGCAGATACGCAGTATTTT
TRBD1	many	TRBV4-1	TRBJ1-5	CASSHQGQGSNQPQHF	TGCGCCAGCAGCCACCAAGGACAGGGAAGTAATCAGCCCCAGCATTTT
NA	NA	TRBV18	TRBJ2-4	CASSPPTAGEKNIQYF	TGTGCCAGCTCACCACCGACTGCAGGGGAAAAAAACATTCAGTACTTC
NA	NA	TRBV19	TRBJ2-5	CASSHEETQYF	TGTGCCAGTAGTCACGAAGAGACCCAGTACTTC
TRBD2	few	TRBV18	TRBJ2-7	CASSGTSGAYEQYF	TGTGCCAGCTCGGGGACTAGCGGGGCCTACGAGCAGTACTTC
NA	NA	TRBV5-1	TRBJ2-1	CASSLVQGSYNEQFF	TGCGCCAGCAGCTTGGTCCAGGGCTCCTACAATGAGCAGTTCTTC
TRBD1	few	TRBV6-5	TRBJ1-5	CASSPGQGSRQPQHF	TGTGCCAGCAGTCCGGGACAGGGGTCGAGGCAGCCCCAGCATTTT
TRBD1	few	TRBV6-5	TRBJ1-5	CASRRQGVSQPQHF	TGTGCCAGCAGGAGACAGGGTGTAAGTCAGCCCCAGCATTTT
TRBD2	NA	TRBV2	TRBJ2-1	CASSGTSGSGNEQFF	TGTGCCAGCAGTGGGACTAGCGGGAGTGGCAATGAGCAGTTCTTC
NA	NA	TRBV5-4	TRBJ2-3	CASSLPGLRTDTQYF	TGTGCCAGCAGCCTCCCGGGACTCCGTACAGATACGCAGTATTTT
TRBD2	many	TRBV7-2	TRBJ2-3	CASTVTSGRASDTQYF	TGTGCCAGCACCGTGACTAGCGGGAGGGCCTCAGATACGCAGTATTTT
NA	NA	TRBV29-1	TRBJ2-5	CSVDVTGLQETQYF	TGCAGCGTTGACGTTACTGGGCTCCAAGAGACCCAGTACTTC
NA	NA	TRBV20-1	TRBJ2-3	CSASDLSGSSTDTQYF	TGCAGTGCTAGCGATCTTAGCGGTTCGAGCACAGATACGCAGTATTTT
TRBD2	NA	TRBV4-3	TRBJ2-1	CASSQTLAAYNEQFF	TGCGCCAGCAGCCAAACACTAGCGGCCTATAATGAGCAGTTCTTC
NA	NA	TRBV29-1	TRBJ1-3	CSVSEGADYTIYF	TGCAGCGTGTCTGAGGGCGCTGATTACACCATATATTTT
NA	few	TRBV12-3/TRBV12-4	TRBJ2-7	CASSFGAEQYF	TGTGCCAGCAGTTTCGGGGCCGAGCAGTACTTC
NA	NA	TRBV9	TRBJ1-6	CASSPRVVGSSYNSPLHF	TGTGCCAGCAGCCCTAGGGTAGTGGGGAGCTCCTATAATTCACCCCTCCACTTT
NA	few	TRBV7-2	TRBJ2-3	CASSLAPLSTSTDTQYF	TGTGCCAGCAGCTTAGCGCCCCTTAGTACTAGCACAGATACGCAGTATTTT
TRBD1	few	TRBV6-1	TRBJ1-1	CASITGGEWVTEAFF	TGTGCCAGCATTACAGGGGGCGAATGGGTCACTGAAGCTTTCTTT
NA	NA	TRBV7-9	TRBJ2-5	CASSGFGTQYF	TGTGCCAGCAGCGGATTCGGGACCCAGTACTTC
TRBD1	NA	TRBV7-6	TRBJ1-1	CASSLPNWGTGGTEAFF	TGTGCCAGCAGCTTACCCAACTGGGGGACAGGGGGCACTGAAGCTTTCTTT
NA	NA	TRBV28	TRBJ2-7	CASGLSGSVYEQYF	TGTGCCAGCGGTTTGTCAGGGTCGGTCTACGAGCAGTACTTC
TRBD1	once	TRBV18	TRBJ1-2	CASSPLGQDYGYTF	TGTGCCAGCTCACCACTTGGACAGGACTATGGCTACACCTTC
NA	few	TRBV20-1	TRBJ2-1	CSARDFDASSYNEQFF	TGCAGTGCTAGAGATTTTGACGCGTCTAGCTACAATGAGCAGTTCTTC
NA	few	TRBV6-2/TRBV6-3	TRBJ1-4	CASRVTPPSGLRRSEKLFF	TGTGCCAGCAGAGTTACCCCCCCCTCGGGTTTACGTCGGAGTGAAAAACTGTTTTTT
NA	NA	TRBV12-3/TRBV12-4	TRBJ2-3	CASTSGLDTQYF	TGTGCCAGCACGTCGGGACTCGATACGCAGTATTTT
TRBD2	few	TRBV12-3/TRBV12-4	TRBJ2-3	CASSFSLGLADTQYF	TGTGCCAGCAGTTTCTCCCTCGGACTAGCAGATACGCAGTATTTT
NA	many	TRBV7-7	TRBJ2-3	CASSLSPGTDTQYF	TGTGCCAGCAGCTTATCGCCTGGCACAGATACGCAGTATTTT
NA	NA	TRBV19	TRBJ2-7	CASRHDAGALYF	TGTGCCAGTCGCCACGATGCAGGGGCGCTGTACTTC
TRBD2	few	TRBV12-3/TRBV12-4	TRBJ2-1	CASSLASGVAGGRNEQFF	TGTGCCAGCAGTTTAGCGAGCGGGGTAGCGGGGGGGCGCAATGAGCAGTTCTTC
TRBD1	NA	TRBV7-2	TRBJ2-7	CASSLRDSTYEQYF	TGTGCCAGCAGCTTACGGGACAGTACCTACGAGCAGTACTTC